This entry describes one TCR beta chain. Its specificity is not known. These data originate in a study of cytotoxic CD8 clonotypes in ibrutinib-treated CLL. Overall study context: There were 10 to 11 relapsed/refractory patients and more than 14 treatment-naive patients, and 17 to 18 were IGHV unmutated. Following treatment for a median around twelve months, range 6 to 36, response samples were then taken. Study-level results: Sustained-remission and progressing patients had unequal sampling times.

TCRdb's table, derived via immunoSEQ multiplex PCR, lists solely in-frame clones and lacks some. The sample has 150,000 to 200,000 clones; approximately 77% are singletons. PBMCs that had been cryopreserved were the source of roughly 2 micrograms of genomic DNA for TCR beta libraries. Trimming at V came to 1 base and at J to 6 bases, leaving 13 bases not matched to a gene. Germline V gives CDR1 KGHSH, CDR2 LQKENI. The CDR3 covers 18 residues. Source: PBMCs, taken after 12 months of ibrutinib treatment. This chain joins TRBV18 and TRBJ2-2; 8 bases line up with TRBD1. This clonotype originated in a human donor with chronic lymphocytic leukemia. CDR3 in DNA: TGTGCCAGCTCACCACAGCCGCCGGACAGGGTTTCGTCCGGGGAGCTGTTTTTT. Encoded protein: CASSPQPPDRVSSGELFF.